This T cell receptor beta chain emerged from a study of T cells after posttransplantation cyclophosphamide. Study findings and constraints: Tissue-infiltrating T cells from skin or gut overlapped little with blood T cells. Recipient CMV seropositivity and CMV reactivation strongly tracked TRB clonality. Donor-recipient repertoire similarity was low at 1-2 months, rising over year one.

This CDR3 comprises 14 residues. Germline CDR1 and CDR2: SGDLS and YYNGEE. V lost 3 bases and J lost 5; bases outside the gene matches: 7. This clone has ten or more counts. Its cognate antigen is unknown. A marrow graft followed busulfan-fludarabine conditioning, with cyclophosphamide on days +3 and +4. Clones were sequenced by immunoSEQ multiplex PCR, and TCRdb holds only the in-frame ones, with some missing. Sampling found a few thousand clones, none seen once. The sequenced sample was PBMCs, obtained after allogeneic stem cell transplant with posttransplant cyclophosphamide. The gene calls are TRBV9 and TRBJ2-5; the match to TRBD2 covers 7 bases. The receptor was derived from a male patient aged 55 to 69 who received an allogeneic stem cell transplant from a related donor and was CMV-positive. Some of the T cells may derive from the graft donor. CDR3 in DNA: TGTGCCAGCAGCGCCTGGGGGGGTGGGGAGACCCAGTACTTC. Protein: CASSAWGGGETQYF.